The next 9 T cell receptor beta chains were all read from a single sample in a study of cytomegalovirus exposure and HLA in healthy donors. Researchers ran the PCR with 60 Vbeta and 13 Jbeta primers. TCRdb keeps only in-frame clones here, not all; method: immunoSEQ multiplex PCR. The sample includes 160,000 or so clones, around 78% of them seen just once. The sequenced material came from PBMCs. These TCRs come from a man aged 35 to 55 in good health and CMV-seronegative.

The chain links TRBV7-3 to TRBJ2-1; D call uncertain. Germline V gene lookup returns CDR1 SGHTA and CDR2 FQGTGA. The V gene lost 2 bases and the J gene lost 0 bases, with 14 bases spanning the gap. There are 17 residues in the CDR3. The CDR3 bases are TGTGCCAGCAGCTTAGGTGGGCGACCAAGCTCCTACAATGAGCAGTTCTTC. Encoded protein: CASSLGGRPSSYNEQFF.

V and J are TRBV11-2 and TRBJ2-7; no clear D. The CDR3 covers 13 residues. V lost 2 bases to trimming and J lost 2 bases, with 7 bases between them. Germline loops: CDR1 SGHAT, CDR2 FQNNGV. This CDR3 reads CASSLNRAYEQYF. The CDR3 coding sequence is TGTGCCAGCAGCTTAAACAGAGCCTACGAGCAGTACTTC.

The chain's CDR3 is CASSPVGARGSGNTIYF. CDR3 DNA: TGTGCCAGCTCACCAGTAGGGGCCAGGGGATCTGGAAACACCATATATTTT. The genes are TRBV18 and TRBJ1-3; a possible D gene is TRBD1 (6 bases). In germline, CDR1 is KGHSH, CDR2 LQKENI. The ends were cut back, 2 bases at V and 1 base at J, with 15 bases in the middle. There are 17 residues in the CDR3.

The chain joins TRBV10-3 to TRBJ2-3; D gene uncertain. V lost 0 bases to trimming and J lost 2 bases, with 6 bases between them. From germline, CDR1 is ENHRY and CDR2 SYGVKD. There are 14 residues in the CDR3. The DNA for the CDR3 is TGTGCCATCAGTGAGTCGAGAGACACAGATACGCAGTATTTT. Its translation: CAISESRDTDTQYF.

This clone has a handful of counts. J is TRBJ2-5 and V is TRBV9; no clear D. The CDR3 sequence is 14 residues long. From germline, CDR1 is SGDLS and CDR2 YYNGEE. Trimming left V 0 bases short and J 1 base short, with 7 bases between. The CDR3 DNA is TGTGCCAGCAGCGTAGACTCTACCCAAGAGACCCAGTACTTC. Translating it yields CASSVDSTQETQYF.

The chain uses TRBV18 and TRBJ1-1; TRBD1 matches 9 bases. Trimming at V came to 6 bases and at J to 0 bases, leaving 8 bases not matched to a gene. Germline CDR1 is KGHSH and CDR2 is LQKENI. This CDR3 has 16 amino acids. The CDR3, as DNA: TGTGCCAGCTCTCCCGGGACAGGGAATTTGAACACTGAAGCTTTCTTT. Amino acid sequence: CASSPGTGNLNTEAFF.

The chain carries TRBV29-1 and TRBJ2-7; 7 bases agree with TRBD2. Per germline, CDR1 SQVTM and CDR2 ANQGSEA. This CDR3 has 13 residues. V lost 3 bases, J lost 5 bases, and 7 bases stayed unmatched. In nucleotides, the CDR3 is TGCAGCGTTGACGGGGGGAGCGCCCACGAGCAGTACTTC. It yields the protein CSVDGGSAHEQYF.

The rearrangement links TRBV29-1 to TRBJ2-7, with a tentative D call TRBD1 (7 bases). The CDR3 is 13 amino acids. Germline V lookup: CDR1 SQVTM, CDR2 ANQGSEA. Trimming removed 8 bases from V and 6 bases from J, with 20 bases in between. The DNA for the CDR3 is TGCAGCATGGCGGGACAGCTAAGCGGCGAGCAGTACTTC. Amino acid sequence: CSMAGQLSGEQYF.

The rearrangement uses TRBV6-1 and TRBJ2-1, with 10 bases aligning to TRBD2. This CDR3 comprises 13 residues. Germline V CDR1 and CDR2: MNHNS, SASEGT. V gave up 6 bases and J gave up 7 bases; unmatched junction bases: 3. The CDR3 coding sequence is TGTGCCAGCAGGGGGGGACTAGCGAATGAGCAGTTCTTC. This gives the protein CASRGGLANEQFF.